This T cell receptor beta chain was recovered during a study of blood T cell repertoires in COVID-19. Study at large: Some COVID-19 samples were acute and others convalescent; all came from the United States, Italy and Spain.

V shed 4 bases and J 1 base; nucleotides not matched to a gene: 2. The V gene's germline CDR1 is KGHSH and CDR2 LQKENI. The CDR3 loop spans 15 amino acids. This clone was observed once. Profiled with immunoSEQ multiplex PCR; TCRdb holds only in-frame clones, not every one. The sample contains tens of thousands of clones, 80% to 90% of which appear only once. This receptor was identified in a man aged 55-75 years with acute or convalescent COVID-19. Sequencing was carried out using peripheral blood. The V call is TRBV18, the J call TRBJ1-4; TRBD1 agrees at 8 bases. The chain's CDR3 is CASSHDRGTNEKLFF. For the CDR3, the DNA is TGTGCCAGCTCACACGACAGGGGAACTAATGAAAAACTGTTTTTT.